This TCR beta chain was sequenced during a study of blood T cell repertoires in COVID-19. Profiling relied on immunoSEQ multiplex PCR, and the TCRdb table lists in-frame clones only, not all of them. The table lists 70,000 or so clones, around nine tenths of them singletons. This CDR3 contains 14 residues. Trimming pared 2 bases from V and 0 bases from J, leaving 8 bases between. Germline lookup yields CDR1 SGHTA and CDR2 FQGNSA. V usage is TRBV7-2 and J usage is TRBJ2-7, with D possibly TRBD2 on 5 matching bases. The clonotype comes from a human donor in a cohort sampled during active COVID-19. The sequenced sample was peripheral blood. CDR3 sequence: CASSLSGSSYEQYF. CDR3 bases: TGTGCCAGCAGCTTAAGTGGGAGCTCCTACGAGCAGTACTTC. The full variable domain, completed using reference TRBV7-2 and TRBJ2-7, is GAGVSQSPSNKVTEKGKDVELRCDPISGHTALYWYRQSLGQGLEFLIYFQGNSAPDKSGLPSDRFSAERTGGSVSTLTIQRTQQEDSAVYLCASSLSGSSYEQYFGPGTRLTVT.